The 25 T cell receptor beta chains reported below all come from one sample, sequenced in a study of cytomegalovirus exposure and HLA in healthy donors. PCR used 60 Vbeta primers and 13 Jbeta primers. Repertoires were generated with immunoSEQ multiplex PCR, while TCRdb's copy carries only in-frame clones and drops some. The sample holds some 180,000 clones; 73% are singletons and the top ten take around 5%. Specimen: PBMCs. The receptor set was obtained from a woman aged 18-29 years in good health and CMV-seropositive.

CDR3 amino acids: CSVDGTGGNTIYF. DNA of the CDR3: TGCAGCGTCGACGGGACAGGGGGAAACACCATATATTTT. The J gene is TRBJ1-3, the V gene TRBV29-1; 9 nucleotides line up with TRBD1. The CDR3 covers 13 residues. Germline CDR1 SQVTM, CDR2 ANQGSEA. V shed 6 bases and J 4 bases; nucleotides not matched to a gene: 4.

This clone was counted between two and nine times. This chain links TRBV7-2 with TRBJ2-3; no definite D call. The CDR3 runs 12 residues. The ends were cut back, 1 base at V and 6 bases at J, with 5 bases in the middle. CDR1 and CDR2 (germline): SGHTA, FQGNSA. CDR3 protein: CASSLDRDTQYF. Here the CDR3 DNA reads TGTGCCAGCAGCTTAGATCGGGATACGCAGTATTTT.

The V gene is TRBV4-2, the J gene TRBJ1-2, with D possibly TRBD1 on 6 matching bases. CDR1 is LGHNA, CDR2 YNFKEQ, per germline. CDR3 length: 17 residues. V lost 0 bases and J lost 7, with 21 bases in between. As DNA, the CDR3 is TGTGCCAGCAGCCAAGAACCAGGGAGCGAGGGGGTTGGTGGCTACACCTTC. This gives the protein CASSQEPGSEGVGGYTF.

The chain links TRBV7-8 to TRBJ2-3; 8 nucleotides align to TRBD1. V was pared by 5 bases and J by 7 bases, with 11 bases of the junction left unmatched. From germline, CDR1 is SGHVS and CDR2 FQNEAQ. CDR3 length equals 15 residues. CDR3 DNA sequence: TGTGCCAGCAGCCGATCGACAGGGGAAGTATATACGCAGTATTTT. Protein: CASSRSTGEVYTQYF. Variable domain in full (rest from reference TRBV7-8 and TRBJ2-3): GAGVSQSPRYKVAKRGQDVALRCDPISGHVSLFWYQQALGQGPEFLTYFQNEAQLDKSGLPSDRFFAERPEGSVSTLKIQRTQQEDSAVYLCASSRSTGEVYTQYFGPGTRLTVL.

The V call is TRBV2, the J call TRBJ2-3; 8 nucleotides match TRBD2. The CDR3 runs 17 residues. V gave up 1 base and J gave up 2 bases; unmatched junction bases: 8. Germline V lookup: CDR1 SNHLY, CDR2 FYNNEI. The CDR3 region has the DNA TGTGCCAGCAGTGAAGGATGGGGAGCGGGGGACACAGATACGCAGTATTTT. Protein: CASSEGWGAGDTDTQYF. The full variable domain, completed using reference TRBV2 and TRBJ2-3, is EPEVTQTPSHQVTQMGQEVILRCVPISNHLYFYWYRQILGQKVEFLVSFYNNEISEKSEIFDDQFSVERPDGSNFTLKIRSTKLEDSAMYFCASSEGWGAGDTDTQYFGPGTRLTVL.

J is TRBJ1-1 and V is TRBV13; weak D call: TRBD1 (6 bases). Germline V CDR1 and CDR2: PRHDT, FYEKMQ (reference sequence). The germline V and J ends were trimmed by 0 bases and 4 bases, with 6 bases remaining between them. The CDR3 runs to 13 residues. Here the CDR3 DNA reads TGTGCCAGCAGCTTAGGCAGGGGCACTGAAGCTTTCTTT. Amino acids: CASSLGRGTEAFF.

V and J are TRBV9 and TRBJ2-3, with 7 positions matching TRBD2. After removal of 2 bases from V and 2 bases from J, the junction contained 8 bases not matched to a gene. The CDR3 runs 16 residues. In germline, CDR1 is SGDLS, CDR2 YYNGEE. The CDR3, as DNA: TGTGCCAGCAGCGTCGCCGGGGGGTCTTCCACAGATACGCAGTATTTT. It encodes CASSVAGGSSTDTQYF.

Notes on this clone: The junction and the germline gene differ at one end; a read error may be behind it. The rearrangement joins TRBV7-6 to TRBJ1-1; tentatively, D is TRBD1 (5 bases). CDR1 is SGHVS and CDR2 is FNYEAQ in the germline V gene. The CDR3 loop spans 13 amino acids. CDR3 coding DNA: TGTGCCAGCAGCTTAGACAGGAACGCTGAAGCTTTCTTT. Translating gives CASSLDRNAEAFF.

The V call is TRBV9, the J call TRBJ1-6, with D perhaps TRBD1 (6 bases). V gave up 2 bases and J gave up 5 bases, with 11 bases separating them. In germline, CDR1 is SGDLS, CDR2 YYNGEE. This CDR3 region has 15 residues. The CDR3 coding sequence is TGTGCCAGCAGCGTCGACGGACAGAATAATTCACCCCTCCACTTT. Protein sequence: CASSVDGQNNSPLHF.

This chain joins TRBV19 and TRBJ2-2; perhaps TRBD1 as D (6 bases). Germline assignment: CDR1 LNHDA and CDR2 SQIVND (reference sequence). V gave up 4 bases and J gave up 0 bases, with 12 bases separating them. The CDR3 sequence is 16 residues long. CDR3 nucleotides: TGTGCCAGTAGTAATGGTGCAGGGGCGAACACCGGGGAGCTGTTTTTT. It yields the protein CASSNGAGANTGELFF.

DNA for the CDR3: TGTGCCAGCAGTGGTGGACAGCTAAAACTGTTTTTT. Translation gives CASSGGQLKLFF. The chain carries TRBV11-2 and TRBJ1-4, with D perhaps TRBD1 (6 bases). The CDR3 spans 12 residues. Trimming took off 6 bases at V and 10 bases at J, with 12 bases between the two ends. Looked up from germline, CDR1 is SGHAT and CDR2 is FQNNGV.

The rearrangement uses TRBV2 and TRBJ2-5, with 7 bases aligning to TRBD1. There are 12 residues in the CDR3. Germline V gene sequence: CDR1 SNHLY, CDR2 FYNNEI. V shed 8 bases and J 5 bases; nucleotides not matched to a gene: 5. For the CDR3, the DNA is TGTGCCAGCGTTGGACAGGTCGAGACCCAGTACTTC. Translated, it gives CASVGQVETQYF.

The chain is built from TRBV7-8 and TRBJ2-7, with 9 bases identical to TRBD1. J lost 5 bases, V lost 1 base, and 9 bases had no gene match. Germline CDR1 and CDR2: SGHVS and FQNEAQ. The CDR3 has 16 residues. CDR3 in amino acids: CASSLVGAQGANEQYF. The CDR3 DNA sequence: TGTGCCAGCAGCTTAGTTGGTGCACAGGGGGCCAACGAGCAGTACTTC.

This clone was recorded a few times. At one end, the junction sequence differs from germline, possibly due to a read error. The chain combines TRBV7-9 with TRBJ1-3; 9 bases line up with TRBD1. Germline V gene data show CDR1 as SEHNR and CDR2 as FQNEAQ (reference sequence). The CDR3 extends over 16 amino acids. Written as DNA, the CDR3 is TGTTCCAGCAGCTTAGGGGACAGGGTGTTCGGAAACACCATATATTTT. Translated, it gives CSSSLGDRVFGNTIYF.

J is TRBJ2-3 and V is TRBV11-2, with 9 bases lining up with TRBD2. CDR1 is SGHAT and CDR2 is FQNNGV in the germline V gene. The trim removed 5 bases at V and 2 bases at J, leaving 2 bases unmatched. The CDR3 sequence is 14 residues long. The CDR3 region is CASSLAGITDTQYF. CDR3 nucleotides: TGTGCCAGCAGCCTAGCGGGGATCACAGATACGCAGTATTTT.

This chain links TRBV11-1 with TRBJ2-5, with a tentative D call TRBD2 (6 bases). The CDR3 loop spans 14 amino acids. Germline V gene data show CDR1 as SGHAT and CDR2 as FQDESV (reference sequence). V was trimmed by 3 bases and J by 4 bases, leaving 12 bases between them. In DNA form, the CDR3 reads TGTGCCAGCAGCTTGCCGGGAGCCAGAGAGACCCAGTACTTC. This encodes CASSLPGARETQYF.

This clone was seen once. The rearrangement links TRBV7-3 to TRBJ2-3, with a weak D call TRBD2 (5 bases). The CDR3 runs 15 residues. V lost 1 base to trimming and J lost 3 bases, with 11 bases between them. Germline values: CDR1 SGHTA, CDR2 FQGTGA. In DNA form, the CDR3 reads TGTGCCAGCAGCTTAAGTAGCGTATCTACAGATACGCAGTATTTT. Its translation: CASSLSSVSTDTQYF.

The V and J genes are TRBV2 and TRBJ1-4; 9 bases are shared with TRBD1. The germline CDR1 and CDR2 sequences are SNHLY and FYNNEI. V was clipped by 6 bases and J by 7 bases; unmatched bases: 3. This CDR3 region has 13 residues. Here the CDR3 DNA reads TGTGCCAGCAGGGGGGACAGGGCTGAAAAACTGTTTTTT. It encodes CASRGDRAEKLFF.

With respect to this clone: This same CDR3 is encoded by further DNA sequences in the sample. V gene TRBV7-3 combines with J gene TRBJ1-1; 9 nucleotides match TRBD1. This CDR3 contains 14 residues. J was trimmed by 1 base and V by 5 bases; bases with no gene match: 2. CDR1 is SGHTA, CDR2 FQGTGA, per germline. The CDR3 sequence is CASSLTGGNTEAFF. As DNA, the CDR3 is TGTGCCAGCAGCCTGACAGGGGGGAACACTGAAGCTTTCTTT.

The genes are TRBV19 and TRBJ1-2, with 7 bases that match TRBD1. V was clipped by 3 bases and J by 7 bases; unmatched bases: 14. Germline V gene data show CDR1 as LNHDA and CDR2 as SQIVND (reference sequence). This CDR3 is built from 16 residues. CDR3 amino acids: CASSIAGQTFYTGYTF. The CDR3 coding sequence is TGTGCCAGTAGTATTGCGGGACAGACCTTCTATACTGGCTACACCTTC.

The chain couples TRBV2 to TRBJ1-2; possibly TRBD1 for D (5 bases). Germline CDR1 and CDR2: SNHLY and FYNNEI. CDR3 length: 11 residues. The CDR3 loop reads CVDGGSYGYTF. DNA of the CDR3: TGTGTTGATGGGGGGAGCTATGGCTACACCTTC.

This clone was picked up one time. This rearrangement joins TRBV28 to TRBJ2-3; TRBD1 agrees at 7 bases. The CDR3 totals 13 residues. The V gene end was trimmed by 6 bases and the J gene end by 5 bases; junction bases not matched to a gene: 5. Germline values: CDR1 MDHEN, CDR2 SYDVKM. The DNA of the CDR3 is TGTGCCAGCAGGTCAGGGGGACGAGATACGCAGTATTTT. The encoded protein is CASRSGGRDTQYF.

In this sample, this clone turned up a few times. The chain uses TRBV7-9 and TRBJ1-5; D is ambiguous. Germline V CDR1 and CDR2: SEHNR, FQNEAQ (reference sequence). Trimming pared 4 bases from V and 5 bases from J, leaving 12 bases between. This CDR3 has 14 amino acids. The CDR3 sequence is CASSSTRVDQPQHF. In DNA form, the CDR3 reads TGTGCCAGCAGCTCGACCCGGGTCGATCAGCCCCAGCATTTT.

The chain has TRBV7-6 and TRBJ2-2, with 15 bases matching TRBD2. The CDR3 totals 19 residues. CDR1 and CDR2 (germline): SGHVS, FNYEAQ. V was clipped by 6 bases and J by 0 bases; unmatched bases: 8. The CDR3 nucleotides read TGTGCCAGCAGGGGACAGGGACTAGCGGGGGGCACGAACACCGGGGAGCTGTTTTTT. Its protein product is CASRGQGLAGGTNTGELFF.

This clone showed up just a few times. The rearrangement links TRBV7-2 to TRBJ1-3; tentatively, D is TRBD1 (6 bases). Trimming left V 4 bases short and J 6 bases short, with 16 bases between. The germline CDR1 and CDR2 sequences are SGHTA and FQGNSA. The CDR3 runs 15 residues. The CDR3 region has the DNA TGTGCCAGCAGCTCCAGTCCCAACAGGGAAAACACCATATATTTT. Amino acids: CASSSSPNRENTIYF.